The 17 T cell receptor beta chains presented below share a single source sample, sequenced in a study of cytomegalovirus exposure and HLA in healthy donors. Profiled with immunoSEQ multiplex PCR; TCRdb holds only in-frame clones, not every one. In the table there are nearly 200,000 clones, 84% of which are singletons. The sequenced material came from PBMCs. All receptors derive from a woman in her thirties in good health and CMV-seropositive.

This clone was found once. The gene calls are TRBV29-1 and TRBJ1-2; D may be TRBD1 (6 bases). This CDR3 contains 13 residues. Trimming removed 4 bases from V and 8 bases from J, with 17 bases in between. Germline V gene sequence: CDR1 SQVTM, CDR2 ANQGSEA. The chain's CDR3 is CSVGNGQRWGYTF. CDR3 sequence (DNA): TGCAGCGTTGGAAATGGACAGCGGTGGGGCTACACCTTC.

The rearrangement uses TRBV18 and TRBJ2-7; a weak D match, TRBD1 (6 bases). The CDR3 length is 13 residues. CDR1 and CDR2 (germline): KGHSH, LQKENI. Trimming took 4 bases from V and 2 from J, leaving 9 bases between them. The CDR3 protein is CASSRTDPYEQYF. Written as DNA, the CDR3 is TGTGCCAGCTCACGGACAGATCCCTACGAGCAGTACTTC.

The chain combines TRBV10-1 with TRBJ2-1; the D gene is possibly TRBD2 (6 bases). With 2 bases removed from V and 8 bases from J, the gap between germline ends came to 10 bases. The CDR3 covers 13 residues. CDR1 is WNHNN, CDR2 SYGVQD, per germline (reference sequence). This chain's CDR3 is CASSERERHEQFF. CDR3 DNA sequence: TGCGCCAGCAGTGAGCGGGAGCGTCATGAGCAGTTCTTC.

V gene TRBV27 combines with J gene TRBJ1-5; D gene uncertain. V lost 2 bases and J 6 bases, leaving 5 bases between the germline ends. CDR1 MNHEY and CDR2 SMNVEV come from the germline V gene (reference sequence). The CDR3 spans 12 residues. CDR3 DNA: TGTGCCAGCAGTTTACCCGGTCAGCCCCAGCATTTT. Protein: CASSLPGQPQHF.

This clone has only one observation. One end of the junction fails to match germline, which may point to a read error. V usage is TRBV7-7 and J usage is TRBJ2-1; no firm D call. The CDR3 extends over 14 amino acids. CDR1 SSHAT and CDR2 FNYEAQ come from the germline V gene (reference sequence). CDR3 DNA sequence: TGTGCTAGCAGCCCCCTGAGAAGCATTAATGAGCAGTTCTTC. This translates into CASSPLRSINEQFF. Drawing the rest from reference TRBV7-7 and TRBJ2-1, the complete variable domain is GAGVSQSPRYKVTKRGQDVTLRCDPISSHATLYWYQQALGQGPEFLTYFNYEAQPDKSGLPSDRFSAERPEGSISTLTIQRTEQRDSAMYRCASSPLRSINEQFFGPGTRLTVL.

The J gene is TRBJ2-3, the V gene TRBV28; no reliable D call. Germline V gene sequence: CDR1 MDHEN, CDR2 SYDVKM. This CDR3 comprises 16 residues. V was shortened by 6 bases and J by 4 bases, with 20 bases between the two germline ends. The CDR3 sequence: CASSLRTLSTSDTQYF. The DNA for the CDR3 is TGTGCCAGCAGCCTTAGAACCCTAAGTACTTCAGATACGCAGTATTTT.

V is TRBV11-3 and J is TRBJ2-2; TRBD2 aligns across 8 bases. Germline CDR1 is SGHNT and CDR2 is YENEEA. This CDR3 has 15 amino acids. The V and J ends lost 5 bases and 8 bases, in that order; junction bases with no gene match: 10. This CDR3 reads CASSIKREITGELFF. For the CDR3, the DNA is TGTGCCAGCAGCATAAAGCGGGAGATCACTGGGGAGCTGTTTTTT.

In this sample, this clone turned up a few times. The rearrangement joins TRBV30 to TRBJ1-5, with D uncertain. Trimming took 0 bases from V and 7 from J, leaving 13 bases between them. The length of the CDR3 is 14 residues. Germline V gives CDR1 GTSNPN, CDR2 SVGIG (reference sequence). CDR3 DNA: TGTGCCTGGAGTGTACGGGCAGGAGGGCAGCCCCAGCATTTT. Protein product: CAWSVRAGGQPQHF.

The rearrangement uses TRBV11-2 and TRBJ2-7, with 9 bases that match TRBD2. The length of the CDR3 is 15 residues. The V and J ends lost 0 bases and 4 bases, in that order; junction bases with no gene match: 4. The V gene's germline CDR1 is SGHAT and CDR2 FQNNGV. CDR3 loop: CASSLDGAGGYEQYF. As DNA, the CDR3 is TGTGCCAGCAGCTTAGATGGAGCGGGAGGATACGAGCAGTACTTC.

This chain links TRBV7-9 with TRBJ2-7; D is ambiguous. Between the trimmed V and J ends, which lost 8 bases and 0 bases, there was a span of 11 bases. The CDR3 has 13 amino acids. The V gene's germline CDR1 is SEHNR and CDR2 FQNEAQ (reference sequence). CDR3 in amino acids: CASSAPSSYEQYF. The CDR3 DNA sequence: TGTGCCAGCTCAGCGCCGAGCTCCTACGAGCAGTACTTC.

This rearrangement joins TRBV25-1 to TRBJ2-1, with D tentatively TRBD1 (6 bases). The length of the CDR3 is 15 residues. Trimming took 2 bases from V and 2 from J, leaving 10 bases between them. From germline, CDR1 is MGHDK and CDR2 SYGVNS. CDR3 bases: TGTGCCAGCAGTGAACCAACAGGGACCTACAATGAGCAGTTCTTC. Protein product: CASSEPTGTYNEQFF.

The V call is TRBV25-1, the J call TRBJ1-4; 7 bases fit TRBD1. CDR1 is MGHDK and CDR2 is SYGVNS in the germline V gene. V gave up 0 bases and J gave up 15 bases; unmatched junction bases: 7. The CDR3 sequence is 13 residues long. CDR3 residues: CASSEYNRGGLFF. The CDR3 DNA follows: TGTGCCAGCAGTGAATATAACAGGGGAGGATTGTTTTTT.

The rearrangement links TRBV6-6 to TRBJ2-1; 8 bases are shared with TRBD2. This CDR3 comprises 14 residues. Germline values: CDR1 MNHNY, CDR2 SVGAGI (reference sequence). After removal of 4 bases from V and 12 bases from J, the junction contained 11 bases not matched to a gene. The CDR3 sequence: CASSWLGTRDGQFF. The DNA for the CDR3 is TGTGCCAGCAGTTGGCTGGGGACTAGGGACGGGCAGTTCTTC.

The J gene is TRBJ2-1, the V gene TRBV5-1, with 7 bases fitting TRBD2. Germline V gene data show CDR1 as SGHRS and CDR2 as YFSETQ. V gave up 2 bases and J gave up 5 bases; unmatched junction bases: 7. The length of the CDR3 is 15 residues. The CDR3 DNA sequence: TGCGCCAGCAGCTTAAGCGGGAATTATGACAATGAGCAGTTCTTC. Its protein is CASSLSGNYDNEQFF. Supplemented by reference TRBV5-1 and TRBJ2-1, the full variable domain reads KAGVTQTPRYLIKTRGQQVTLSCSPISGHRSVSWYQQTPGQGLQFLFEYFSETQRNKGNFPGRFSGRQFSNSRSEMNVSTLELGDSALYLCASSLSGNYDNEQFFGPGTRLTVL.

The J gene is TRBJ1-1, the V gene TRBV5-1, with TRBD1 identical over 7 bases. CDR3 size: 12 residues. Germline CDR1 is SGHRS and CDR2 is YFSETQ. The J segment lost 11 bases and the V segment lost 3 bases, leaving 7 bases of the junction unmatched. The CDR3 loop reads CASSSLQGKAFF. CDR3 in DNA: TGCGCCAGCAGCTCACTACAGGGGAAGGCTTTCTTT.

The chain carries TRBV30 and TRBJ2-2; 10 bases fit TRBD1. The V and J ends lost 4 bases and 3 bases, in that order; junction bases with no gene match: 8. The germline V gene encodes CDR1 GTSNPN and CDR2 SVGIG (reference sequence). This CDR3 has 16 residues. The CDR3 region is CAWTKPGQGYTGELFF. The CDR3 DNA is TGTGCCTGGACAAAACCGGGACAGGGGTACACCGGGGAGCTGTTTTTT.

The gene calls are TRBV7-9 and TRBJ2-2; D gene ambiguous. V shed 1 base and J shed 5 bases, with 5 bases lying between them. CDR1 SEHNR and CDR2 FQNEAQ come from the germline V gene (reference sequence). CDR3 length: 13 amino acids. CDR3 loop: CASSLGDTGELFF. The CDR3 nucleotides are TGTGCCAGCAGCTTAGGAGATACCGGGGAGCTGTTTTTT.